The sequence of this TCR beta chain was determined in a study of technical replicates of blood from several donors. Germline CDR1 SGHDN, CDR2 FVKESK. Trimming took 4 bases from V and 12 from J, leaving 16 bases between them. The CDR3 length is 13 residues. Produced via immunoSEQ multiplex PCR; TCRdb's table is partial and in-frame only. Among 55,000 to 75,000 clones listed, about 90% were seen once. The source is a human donor in good health. Some clones in this sample may be carry-over from other donors' samples. The specimen was PBMCs. The genes are TRBV14 and TRBJ1-3, with unresolved D. The DNA for the CDR3 is TGTGCCAGCAGCCGTCTACCCGGGGAGGGCATATATTTT. Its protein is CASSRLPGEGIYF.